One and the same sample provided the 32 T cell receptor beta chains below, sequenced in a study of lymphopenia after photon versus proton radiotherapy. TCRdb's copy holds only in-frame clones and misses some; the assay was immunoSEQ multiplex PCR. Of about 20,000 clones listed, about 92% are singletons. Sequencing was performed on peripheral blood, taken from a patient treated with photon-based radiotherapy. The source of these receptors is a woman in her 40s with cholangiocarcinoma.

The chain recombines TRBV9 with TRBJ2-1; the match to TRBD2 covers 8 bases. Germline CDR1 reads SGDLS; CDR2 reads YYNGEE. The CDR3 totals 15 residues. V lost 4 bases and J lost 4; bases outside the gene matches: 7. The CDR3 coding sequence is TGTGCCAGCAGCCCGTCGGGGGGGAGGTACAATGAGCAGTTCTTC. Its translation: CASSPSGGRYNEQFF.

The chain carries TRBV4-3 and TRBJ2-1; D is undetermined. V lost 0 bases to trimming and J lost 9 bases, with 9 bases between them. The CDR3 is 13 residues long. Germline CDR1 reads LGHNA; CDR2 reads YSLEER. The CDR3 bases are TGCGCCAGCAGCCAAGATAGCCAATCTGAGCAGTTCTTC. This sequence encodes CASSQDSQSEQFF.

This sequence joins TRBV6-5 and TRBJ2-1; perhaps TRBD1 as D (5 bases). The V end lost 5 bases, the J end lost 9 bases, and 20 bases lay between the germline ends. The CDR3 totals 15 residues. Germline V gene data show CDR1 as MNHEY and CDR2 as SVGAGI. In DNA form, the CDR3 reads TGTGCCAGCAGTCGAACAGGACCCGGAGTTGGTGAGCAGTTCTTC. Its translation: CASSRTGPGVGEQFF.

The gene calls are TRBV7-9 and TRBJ2-1; the match to TRBD1 covers 9 bases. The junction had 14 bases not matched to a gene; V was cut back by 3 bases and J by 5 bases. Germline V gene sequence: CDR1 SEHNR, CDR2 FQNEAQ (reference sequence). The CDR3 extends over 18 amino acids. In nucleotides, the CDR3 is TGTGCCAGCAGCTTTCCCGTAGGGGGACAGGGCCTCCACAATGAGCAGTTCTTC. Translation gives CASSFPVGGQGLHNEQFF. The entire variable domain, with the rest obtained from reference TRBV7-9 and TRBJ2-1, is as follows: DTGVSQNPRHKITKRGQNVTFRCDPISEHNRLYWYRQTLGQGPEFLTYFQNEAQLEKSRLLSDRFSAERPKGSFSTLEIQRTEQGDSAMYLCASSFPVGGQGLHNEQFFGPGTRLTVL.

This rearrangement joins TRBV5-4 to TRBJ2-3, with D perhaps matching TRBD2 (6 bases). The CDR3 length is 13 residues. Germline V CDR1 and CDR2: SGHNT, YYREEE (reference sequence). Trimming pared 4 bases from V and 4 bases from J, leaving 10 bases between. The CDR3 here is CASSETSSDTQYF. The CDR3 region has the DNA TGTGCCAGCAGCGAGACTAGTTCAGATACGCAGTATTTT.

The CDR3 nucleotides read TGTGCCAGCTCACCAGGGGCAGGGGGCGCTTTTACGGGTGGCTACACCTTC. This gives the protein CASSPGAGGAFTGGYTF. The V and J genes are TRBV18 and TRBJ1-2; 8 positions match TRBD1. Germline V gene data show CDR1 as KGHSH and CDR2 as LQKENI. The length of the CDR3 is 17 residues. V shed 2 bases and J 7 bases; nucleotides not matched to a gene: 15.

The V and J genes are TRBV11-2 and TRBJ2-1; D remains unclear. The CDR3 has 16 amino acids. Trimming took 0 bases from V and 0 from J, leaving 9 bases between them. The V gene's germline CDR1 is SGHAT and CDR2 FQNNGV. In DNA, the CDR3 is TGTGCCAGCAGCTTAGATATACGGAGCTCCTACAATGAGCAGTTCTTC. Its protein product is CASSLDIRSSYNEQFF.

The chain has TRBV30 and TRBJ2-1; 9 nucleotides line up with TRBD2. After removal of 1 base from V and 1 base from J, the junction contained 11 bases not matched to a gene. CDR1 is GTSNPN and CDR2 is SVGIG in the germline V gene (reference sequence). CDR3 size: 18 residues. CDR3 sequence (DNA): TGTGCCTGGAGTGGCGGGACTAGCAAGTCCGGGTCCTACAATGAGCAGTTCTTC. The encoded protein is CAWSGGTSKSGSYNEQFF.

The rearrangement joins TRBV5-4 to TRBJ2-1; no clear D gene. Germline CDR1 is SGHNT and CDR2 is YYREEE (reference sequence). The CDR3 is 16 residues long. Between the trimmed V and J ends, which lost 4 bases and 0 bases, there was a span of 14 bases. CDR3 DNA: TGTGCCAGCAGCATTCCAGCAAACCGCTCCTACAATGAGCAGTTCTTC. This translates into CASSIPANRSYNEQFF.

This rearrangement joins TRBV27 to TRBJ2-7; D not certain. CDR1 and CDR2 (germline): MNHEY, SMNVEV (reference sequence). This CDR3 has 12 amino acids. Trimming took 5 bases from V and 6 from J, leaving 11 bases between them. The DNA of the CDR3 is TGTGCCAGCAGTCCGGACCTGGGCGAGCAGTACTTC. It is translated as CASSPDLGEQYF.

This clone is a singleton in its sample. The rearrangement links TRBV6-1 to TRBJ1-2; TRBD1 is a possible D gene (6 bases). The CDR3 length is 14 residues. The germline V and J ends were trimmed by 4 bases and 4 bases, with 13 bases remaining between them. The germline CDR1 and CDR2 sequences are MNHNS and SASEGT. The CDR3 is CASSVESGAYGYTF. The CDR3, as DNA: TGTGCCAGCAGTGTCGAATCAGGGGCCTATGGCTACACCTTC.

The rearrangement links TRBV6-1 to TRBJ1-2; 9 bases align to TRBD1. CDR3 length: 15 amino acids. V shed 7 bases and J 2 bases; nucleotides not matched to a gene: 8. Germline assignment: CDR1 MNHNS and CDR2 SASEGT. CDR3 DNA sequence: TGTGCCAGCAAATACCAGGGGACAGGGAACTATGGCTACACCTTC. It encodes CASKYQGTGNYGYTF.

This rearrangement joins TRBV7-2 to TRBJ2-3; 8 bases line up with TRBD2. The germline CDR1 and CDR2 sequences are SGHTA and FQGNSA. There are 19 residues in the CDR3. V lost 3 bases to trimming and J lost 1 base; unmatched junction nucleotides: 15. The CDR3 region has the DNA TGTGCCAGCAGCTTTCCCCTCCGGCGGGAGGAACGGGGCACAGATACGCAGTATTTT. Its translation: CASSFPLRREERGTDTQYF.

The J gene is TRBJ1-4, the V gene TRBV5-1; TRBD1 aligns across 10 bases. V gave up 4 bases and J gave up 5 bases; unmatched junction bases: 2. Germline V gene sequence: CDR1 SGHRS, CDR2 YFSETQ. There are 14 residues in the CDR3. The CDR3: CASSQGQGNEKLFF. CDR3 sequence (DNA): TGCGCCAGCAGCCAGGGACAGGGGAATGAAAAACTGTTTTTT.

V is TRBV16 and J is TRBJ1-1; no clear D. The germline V and J ends were trimmed by 1 base and 2 bases, with 8 bases remaining between them. Germline V gives CDR1 KGHSY, CDR2 FQNENV. CDR3 length: 14 residues. CDR3 protein: CASSQLAGNTEAFF. Here the CDR3 DNA reads TGTGCCAGCAGCCAATTGGCAGGAAACACTGAAGCTTTCTTT.

V is TRBV27 and J is TRBJ2-5; D is ambiguous. This CDR3 region has 20 residues. Germline CDR1 reads MNHEY; CDR2 reads SMNVEV (reference sequence). Trimming pared 2 bases from V and 5 bases from J, leaving 30 bases between. The CDR3 DNA reads as TGTGCCAGCAGTTTAAAACCCTCTTCACCGGGTCTACTGAACGGGGAGACCCAGTACTTC. This encodes CASSLKPSSPGLLNGETQYF.

The chain joins TRBV7-3 to TRBJ1-4; D is possibly TRBD1 (5 bases). The CDR3 is made up of 15 amino acids. V lost 0 bases and J lost 4, with 9 bases in between. The germline V gene encodes CDR1 SGHTA and CDR2 FQGTGA. CDR3 coding DNA: TGTGCCAGCAGCTTAACGGGGGGGATTAATGAAAAACTGTTTTTT. Its protein product is CASSLTGGINEKLFF. Based on the CDR3 plus reference TRBV7-3 and TRBJ1-4, the full variable domain is GAGVSQTPSNKVTEKGKYVELRCDPISGHTALYWYRQSLGQGPEFLIYFQGTGAADDSGLPNDRFFAVRPEGSVSTLKIQRTERGDSAVYLCASSLTGGINEKLFFGSGTQLSVL.

The V and J genes are TRBV6-5 and TRBJ1-6; no definite D call. Germline CDR1 reads MNHEY; CDR2 reads SVGAGI. Trimming stripped 6 bases from V and 7 bases from J, with 13 bases between. The CDR3 is 14 residues long. CDR3 sequence reads: CASSQEGANSPLHF. The DNA of the CDR3 is TGTGCCAGCAGCCAAGAGGGCGCCAATTCACCCCTCCACTTT.

The chain has TRBV27 and TRBJ2-1; D gene uncertain. The V end was cut by 8 bases, the J end by 8 bases, with 7 bases between. In germline, CDR1 is MNHEY, CDR2 SMNVEV (reference sequence). This CDR3 is built from 10 residues. The CDR3 is CASGYHEQFF. Written as DNA, the CDR3 is TGTGCCAGCGGGTATCATGAGCAGTTCTTC.

The CDR3 nucleotides are TGTGCCAGCAGCTTTACGGGCAATGAGCAGTTCTTC. As protein: CASSFTGNEQFF. This sequence joins TRBV7-2 and TRBJ2-1; D call uncertain. This CDR3 is 12 amino acids long. CDR1 and CDR2 from the germline V gene are SGHTA and FQGNSA. Trimming took off 3 bases at V and 6 bases at J, with 6 bases between the two ends.

The chain recombines TRBV6-5 with TRBJ2-1; 10 bases are a match to TRBD2. Germline CDR1 reads MNHEY; CDR2 reads SVGAGI. The CDR3 totals 14 residues. Trimming removed 5 bases from V and 2 bases from J; junction bases left unmatched: 0. The CDR3 here is CASSLAGAYNEQFF. CDR3 coding DNA: TGTGCCAGCAGTCTAGCGGGAGCCTACAATGAGCAGTTCTTC.

V usage is TRBV5-1 and J usage is TRBJ2-1; TRBD2 agrees at 13 bases. CDR3 length: 16 amino acids. Germline CDR1 and CDR2: SGHRS and YFSETQ. J was trimmed by 4 bases and V by 1 base; bases with no gene match: 2. The CDR3 DNA sequence: TGCGCCAGCAGCTTGTCGACTAGCGGGGGGTACAATGAGCAGTTCTTC. Its translation is CASSLSTSGGYNEQFF.

The CDR3 DNA sequence: TGTGCCAGCAGCCCCAGAGGGAGCTCCTACAATGAGCAGTTCTTC. This translates into CASSPRGSSYNEQFF. This chain links TRBV6-5 with TRBJ2-1, with D perhaps TRBD2 (5 bases). CDR1 is MNHEY, CDR2 SVGAGI, per germline. This CDR3 contains 15 residues. V lost 6 bases, J lost 0 bases, and 12 bases lay in between.

The rearrangement links TRBV5-6 to TRBJ2-7, with D hard to call. V lost 0 bases, J lost 5 bases, and 9 bases lay in between. This CDR3 contains 13 residues. Germline V gives CDR1 SGHDT, CDR2 YYEEEE. The CDR3 reads CASSLANRDEQYF. The CDR3 DNA follows: TGTGCCAGCAGCTTGGCCAACCGGGACGAGCAGTACTTC.

A single count supports this clone. The J gene is TRBJ2-7, the V gene TRBV15; D ambiguous. The germline gives CDR1 LNHNV, CDR2 YYDKDF (reference sequence). The CDR3 covers 13 residues. The V end lost 3 bases, the J end lost 4 bases, and 10 bases lay between the germline ends. The CDR3 sequence is CATSRATSYEQYF. Here the CDR3 DNA reads TGTGCCACCAGCAGGGCCACTTCATACGAGCAGTACTTC.

As DNA, the CDR3 is TGCGCCAGCAGCCAAGATAGGGCAGGGGAGCTGTTTTTT. Its protein is CASSQDRAGELFF. The gene calls are TRBV4-3 and TRBJ2-2, with no clear D. Trimming left V 0 bases short and J 8 bases short, with 7 bases between. Germline loops: CDR1 LGHNA, CDR2 YSLEER. CDR3 length equals 13 residues.

This chain uses TRBV18 with TRBJ2-1, with 7 positions matching TRBD2. The CDR3 length is 15 residues. The junction had 9 bases not matched to a gene; V was cut back by 0 bases and J by 10 bases. The germline gives CDR1 KGHSH, CDR2 LQKENI. In DNA, the CDR3 is TGTGCCAGCTCACCACCGGTCCGGGACTACCAAGAGCAGTTCTTC. This gives the protein CASSPPVRDYQEQFF. The variable domain in full, completed from reference TRBV18 and TRBJ2-1, reads NAGVMQNPRHLVRRRGQEARLRCSPMKGHSHVYWYRQLPEEGLKFMVYLQKENIIDESGMPKERFSAEFPKEGPSILRIQQVVRGDSAAYFCASSPPVRDYQEQFFGPGTRLTVL.

V gene TRBV10-3 combines with J gene TRBJ1-1; 7 nucleotides match TRBD1. The CDR3 length is 14 residues. Germline V lookup: CDR1 ENHRY, CDR2 SYGVKD. V lost 10 bases to trimming and J lost 0 bases; unmatched junction nucleotides: 8. In DNA form, the CDR3 reads TGTGCCACCCGACAGGGCCCCATGAACACTGAAGCTTTCTTT. It is translated as CATRQGPMNTEAFF.

This rearrangement joins TRBV6-6 to TRBJ2-7, with D possibly matching TRBD2 (6 bases). Germline CDR1 MNHNY, CDR2 SVGAGI (reference sequence). This CDR3 is built from 14 residues. Between the trimmed V and J ends, which lost 0 bases and 3 bases, there was a span of 9 bases. CDR3 protein: CASSYSAGYYEQYF. In DNA, the CDR3 is TGTGCCAGCAGTTACTCGGCGGGGTACTACGAGCAGTACTTC.

This chain joins TRBV5-1 and TRBJ1-1; 8 bases agree with TRBD1. The CDR3 consists of 14 residues. V gave up 3 bases and J gave up 1 base; unmatched junction bases: 2. Germline V lookup: CDR1 SGHRS, CDR2 YFSETQ. The CDR3 bases are TGCGCCAGCAGCTGGGGACAGGAGAACACTGAAGCTTTCTTT. It translates to CASSWGQENTEAFF.

This clone has more than one count but fewer than ten. The chain recombines TRBV7-8 with TRBJ2-7; possibly TRBD1 for D (6 bases). V lost 9 bases and J lost 3, with 15 bases in between. The length of the CDR3 is 13 residues. Germline V gene sequence: CDR1 SGHVS, CDR2 FQNEAQ. CDR3: CASSGVSGYEQYF. In nucleotides, the CDR3 is TGTGCCAGTTCAGGGGTATCGGGCTACGAGCAGTACTTC.

This chain uses TRBV19 with TRBJ1-5; 12 nucleotides align to TRBD1. CDR3 length: 15 amino acids. Germline loops: CDR1 LNHDA, CDR2 SQIVND (reference sequence). The V segment lost 3 bases and the J segment 5 bases; nucleotides outside the gene matches: 2. The CDR3 DNA is TGTGCCAGTAGTATTGGGGACAGGGGGCATCAGCCCCAGCATTTT. This codes for CASSIGDRGHQPQHF.